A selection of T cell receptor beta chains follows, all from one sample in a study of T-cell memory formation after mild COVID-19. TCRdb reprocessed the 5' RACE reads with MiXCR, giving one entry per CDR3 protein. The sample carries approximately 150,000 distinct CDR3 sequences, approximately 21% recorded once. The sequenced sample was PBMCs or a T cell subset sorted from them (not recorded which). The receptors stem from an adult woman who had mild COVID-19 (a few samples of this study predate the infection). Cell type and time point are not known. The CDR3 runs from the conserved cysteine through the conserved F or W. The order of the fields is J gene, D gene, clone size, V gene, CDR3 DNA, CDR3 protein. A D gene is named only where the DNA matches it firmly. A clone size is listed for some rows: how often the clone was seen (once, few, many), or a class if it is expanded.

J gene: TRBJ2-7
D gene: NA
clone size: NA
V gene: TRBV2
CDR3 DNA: TGTGCCAGCAGACCCCTTGAGCAGTACTTC
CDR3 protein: CASRPLEQYF

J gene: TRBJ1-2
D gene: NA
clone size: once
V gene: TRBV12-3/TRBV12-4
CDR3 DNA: TGTGCCAGCGGCTTTAGGAAGCAGCTATATGGCTACACCTTC
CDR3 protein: CASGFRKQLYGYTF

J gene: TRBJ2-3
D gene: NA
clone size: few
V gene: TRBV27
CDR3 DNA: TGTGCCAGCAGTTTATGGGAACCCTCTAGCACAGATACGCAGTATTTT
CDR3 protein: CASSLWEPSSTDTQYF

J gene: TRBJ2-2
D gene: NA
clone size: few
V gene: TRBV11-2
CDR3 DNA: TGTGCCAGCAGCTTAGCAGCCGCCGGGGAGCTGTTTTTT
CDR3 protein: CASSLAAAGELFF

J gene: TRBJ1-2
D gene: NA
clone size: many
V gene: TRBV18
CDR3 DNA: TGTGCCAGCTCACCCGGCGGGACGGCGGCCTATGGCTACACCTTC
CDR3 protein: CASSPGGTAAYGYTF

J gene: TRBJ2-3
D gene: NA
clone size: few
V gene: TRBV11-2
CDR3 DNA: TGTGCCAGCAGCTCTCGACCAGCCGCAGATACGCAGTATTTT
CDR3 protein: CASSSRPAADTQYF

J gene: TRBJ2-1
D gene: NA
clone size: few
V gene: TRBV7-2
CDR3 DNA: TGTGCCAGCAGCTTAGATTACAATGAGCAGTTCTTC
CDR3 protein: CASSLDYNEQFF

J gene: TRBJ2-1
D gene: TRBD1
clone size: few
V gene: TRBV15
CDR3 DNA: TGTGCCACCAGTCCGGGACAGGGGGCTTACAATGAGCAGTTCTTC
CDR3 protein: CATSPGQGAYNEQFF

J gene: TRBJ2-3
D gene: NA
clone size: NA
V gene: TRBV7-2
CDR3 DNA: TGTGCCAGTGGCCCGTTTGCAGATACGCAGTATTTT
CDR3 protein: CASGPFADTQYF

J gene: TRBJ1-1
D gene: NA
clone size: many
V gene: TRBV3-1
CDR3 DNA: TGTGCCAGCAGCACGAACACTGAAGCTTTCTTT
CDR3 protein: CASSTNTEAFF

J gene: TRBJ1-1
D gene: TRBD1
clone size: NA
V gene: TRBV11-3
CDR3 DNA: TGTGCCAGCAGCCATACCAAGACAGGGTCGGGCACTGAAGCTTTCTTT
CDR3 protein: CASSHTKTGSGTEAFF

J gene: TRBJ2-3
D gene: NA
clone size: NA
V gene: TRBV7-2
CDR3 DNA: TGTGCCAGCAGCTTGAAAGGATCCTGGGGCACAGATACGCAGTATTTT
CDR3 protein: CASSLKGSWGTDTQYF

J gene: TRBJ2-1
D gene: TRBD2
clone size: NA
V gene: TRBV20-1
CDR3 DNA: TGCAGTGTCACGACTAGCGGGGGGCTTTACAATGAGCAGTTCTTC
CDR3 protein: CSVTTSGGLYNEQFF

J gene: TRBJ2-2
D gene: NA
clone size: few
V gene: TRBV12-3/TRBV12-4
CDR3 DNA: TGTGCCAGCAGCTCTTCCGGGCCTGGGGAGCTGTTTTTT
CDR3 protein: CASSSSGPGELFF

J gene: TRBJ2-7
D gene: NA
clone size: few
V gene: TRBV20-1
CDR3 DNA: TGCAGTCCATCCGGTACCCTCTCCTACTACGAGCAGTACTTC
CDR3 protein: CSPSGTLSYYEQYF

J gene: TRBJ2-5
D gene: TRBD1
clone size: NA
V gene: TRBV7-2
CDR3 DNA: TGTGCCAGCAGCTTAGGGGGACAGGTAGAGACCCAGTACTTC
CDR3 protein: CASSLGGQVETQYF

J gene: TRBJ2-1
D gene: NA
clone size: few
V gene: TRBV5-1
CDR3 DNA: TGCGCCAGCAGCTTCGGGGGGACATACAATGAGCAGTTCTTC
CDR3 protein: CASSFGGTYNEQFF

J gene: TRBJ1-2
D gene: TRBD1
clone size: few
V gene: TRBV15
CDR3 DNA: TGTGCCACCAGCGGGGGACAGGGTCTTTATGGCTACACCTTC
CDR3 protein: CATSGGQGLYGYTF

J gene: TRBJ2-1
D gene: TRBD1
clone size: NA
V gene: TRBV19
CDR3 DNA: TGTGCCAGTAGTCCCCGACAGGGGGCCGCGATCTTC
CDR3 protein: CASSPRQGAAIF

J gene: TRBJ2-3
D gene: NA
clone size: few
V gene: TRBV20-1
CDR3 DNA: TGCAGTGTCTCACGGCGGGCGGGCCGGGGGTATTTT
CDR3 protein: CSVSRRAGRGYF